Listed below are T cell receptor beta chains from one sample, sequenced in a study of T cell responses to AZD1222 COVID-19 vaccine. Some clones are missing from TCRdb's copy, which holds only in-frame ones; the method was immunoSEQ multiplex PCR. The table has tens of thousands of clones, 92% seen once; the top ten hold roughly 5.1%. The specimen comprised peripheral blood, sampled 28 days after the second AZD1222 dose. These receptors were collected from an adult who received the AZD1222 COVID-19 vaccine. Each CDR3 is given with its conserved first and last residue. The D gene is left open where the match is weak.

TRBV23-1	TRBJ2-5	TRBD2	CATHSGRVETQYF	TGCGCCACCCATAGCGGGAGAGTAGAGACCCAGTACTTC
TRBV28	TRBJ1-2	-	CASTEQDRANYGYTF	TGTGCCAGTACGGAACAGGACCGCGCTAACTATGGCTACACCTTC
TRBV10-2	TRBJ2-2	TRBD2	CASSEPVIIKTSGRNTGELFF	TGCGCCAGCAGTGAGCCCGTAATAATAAAGACTAGCGGACGAAACACCGGGGAGCTGTTTTTT
TRBV27	TRBJ2-7	-	CASSSAEQYF	TGTGCCAGCAGTTCGGCAGAGCAGTACTTC
TRBV12-3/TRBV12-4	TRBJ1-2	TRBD1	CASSPGQDYGYTF	TGTGCCAGCAGCCCGGGACAGGACTATGGCTACACCTTC
TRBV6-2/TRBV6-3	TRBJ2-7	-	CASSYVLGSYEQYF	TGTGCCAGCAGTTATGTGTTGGGCTCCTACGAGCAGTACTTC
TRBV2	TRBJ2-1	-	CASSDYSYNEQFF	TGTGCCAGCAGTGACTACTCCTACAATGAGCAGTTCTTC
TRBV4-1	TRBJ2-7	TRBD2	CASSQASSLAGEYEQYF	TGCGCCAGCAGCCAAGCGTCGAGTCTAGCGGGAGAGTACGAGCAGTACTTC
TRBV7-2	TRBJ2-1	-	CASSLGWGAFNEQFF	TGTGCCAGCAGCTTAGGATGGGGTGCGTTCAATGAGCAGTTCTTC
TRBV20-1	TRBJ1-3	-	CSASDFQSKSSGNTIYF	TGCAGTGCTAGTGATTTTCAGTCGAAGAGCTCTGGAAACACCATATATTTT
TRBV4-1	TRBJ2-3	TRBD2	CASSQVGSGAGSDTQYF	TGCGCCAGCAGCCAAGTTGGAAGCGGGGCAGGGTCAGATACGCAGTATTTT
TRBV7-2	TRBJ2-1	-	CASSLGVNEQFF	TGTGCCAGCAGCTTAGGGGTCAATGAGCAGTTCTTC
TRBV4-1	TRBJ1-4	TRBD1	CASKGGSFATNEKLFF	TGCGCCAGCAAAGGGGGCAGTTTTGCAACTAATGAAAAACTGTTTTTT
TRBV5-4	TRBJ1-1	-	CASSLAGGGNTEAFF	TGTGCCAGCAGCTTGGCTGGAGGGGGGAACACTGAAGCTTTCTTT
TRBV27	TRBJ1-1	-	CASSSSRDGGRSEAFF	TGTGCCAGCAGTTCCTCCCGGGACGGAGGGCGATCTGAAGCTTTCTTT
TRBV7-2	TRBJ1-5	-	CASSPTIRGNQPQHF	TGTGCCAGCAGCCCGACCATACGGGGCAATCAGCCCCAGCATTTT